This T cell receptor (beta chain) comes out of a study of blood T cell repertoires in COVID-19. As for the study in general: The origin of the acute and convalescent COVID-19 samples was the United States, Italy and Spain. T cells, B-cell-depleted T cells, or PBMCs supplied cDNA or gDNA.

How the authors handled the data: By means of reference gene primer amplification, nucleated cell counts were estimated. TCRdb's copy holds only in-frame clones and misses some; the assay was immunoSEQ multiplex PCR. The D gene and trimming were derived from the DNA, and the V and J assignments and clone size from that table. The sample shows about 55,000 clones, 73% of them seen only once. In germline, CDR1 is LGHNT, CDR2 FRNRAP. V shed 4 bases, J shed 5 bases, and the junction held 7 bases outside the gene matches. CDR3 length equals 16 residues. J is TRBJ1-5 and V is TRBV12-5; 11 bases agree with TRBD1. This TCR derives from a woman between 70 and 85 years old with acute or convalescent COVID-19. The sample comprised peripheral blood. Here the CDR3 reads CASGSGGTGGYQPQHF. As DNA, the CDR3 is TGTGCTAGTGGTTCTGGGGGGACAGGGGGGTATCAGCCCCAGCATTTT.